The rows below give T cell receptor beta chains drawn from one sample of a study of cytomegalovirus exposure and HLA in healthy donors. Sequencing used immunoSEQ multiplex PCR; TCRdb keeps in-frame clones, though not all of them. In the table there are approximately 220,000 clones, approximately 68% of which are singletons. Sequencing was carried out using PBMCs. Receptor source: a woman aged 25 to 39 in good health and CMV-seronegative. The conserved cysteine and the conserved F or W are not part of the CDR3 here. D genes are given only for firm matches.

J gene: TRBJ2-3
CDR3 length: 11
D gene: -
V gene: TRBV7-2
CDR3 protein: ASSPVAEDTQY

J gene: TRBJ2-1
CDR3 length: 14
D gene: -
V gene: TRBV2
CDR3 protein: ASSVVQGGSYNEQF

J gene: TRBJ2-1
CDR3 length: 12
D gene: TRBD2
V gene: TRBV30
CDR3 protein: AWRGRVHWDEQF

J gene: TRBJ2-3
CDR3 length: 11
D gene: -
V gene: TRBV9
CDR3 protein: ASNLDYEDTQY

J gene: TRBJ1-1
CDR3 length: 11
D gene: -
V gene: TRBV7-6
CDR3 protein: ASSLERNTEAF

J gene: TRBJ2-1
CDR3 length: 13
D gene: TRBD2
V gene: TRBV19
CDR3 protein: ASSMQRESYNEQF

J gene: TRBJ2-7
CDR3 length: 14
D gene: TRBD2
V gene: TRBV7-2
CDR3 protein: ASSLELAGGGHEQY

J gene: TRBJ1-4
CDR3 length: 12
D gene: -
V gene: TRBV2
CDR3 protein: ASKGDRREEKLF

J gene: TRBJ1-1
CDR3 length: 12
D gene: -
V gene: TRBV5-8
CDR3 protein: ASSLGGLNTEAF

J gene: TRBJ2-7
CDR3 length: 17
D gene: -
V gene: TRBV27
CDR3 protein: ASILPTGVSGLSSYEQY

J gene: TRBJ2-7
CDR3 length: 10
D gene: -
V gene: TRBV7-9
CDR3 protein: ASSLGRAEQY

J gene: TRBJ2-1
CDR3 length: 13
D gene: -
V gene: TRBV6-5
CDR3 protein: ASSRDSIIDNEQF

J gene: TRBJ1-3
CDR3 length: 12
D gene: -
V gene: TRBV19
CDR3 protein: ASSPLISGNTIY

J gene: TRBJ2-3
CDR3 length: 15
D gene: TRBD2
V gene: TRBV4-2
CDR3 protein: ASSPVTSGGFTDTQY

J gene: TRBJ1-1
CDR3 length: 10
D gene: -
V gene: TRBV7-9
CDR3 protein: SSQWLRTEAF

J gene: TRBJ2-5
CDR3 length: 14
D gene: TRBD2
V gene: TRBV5-5
CDR3 protein: ASSLALAGEQETQY

J gene: -
CDR3 length: 12
D gene: TRBD1
V gene: TRBV15
CDR3 protein: ATGRDSFTYEQY

J gene: TRBJ1-1
CDR3 length: 12
D gene: -
V gene: TRBV19
CDR3 protein: ASSIPGAGTEAF

J gene: TRBJ1-6
CDR3 length: 11
D gene: -
V gene: TRBV30
CDR3 protein: AWSAGEISPLH

J gene: TRBJ2-1
CDR3 length: 15
D gene: TRBD2
V gene: TRBV9
CDR3 protein: ASSPGTGTSGVNEQF

J gene: TRBJ2-7
CDR3 length: 12
D gene: -
V gene: TRBV6-1
CDR3 protein: ASSISGIIYEQY

J gene: TRBJ1-2
CDR3 length: 13
D gene: TRBD1
V gene: TRBV27
CDR3 protein: ASRRGTGGGYGYT

J gene: TRBJ2-5
CDR3 length: 13
D gene: TRBD2
V gene: TRBV4-1
CDR3 protein: ASSQGLAGSETQY

J gene: TRBJ2-7
CDR3 length: 9
D gene: -
V gene: TRBV29-1
CDR3 protein: SVGQGLEQY

J gene: TRBJ1-6
CDR3 length: 14
D gene: -
V gene: TRBV30
CDR3 protein: AWGRGTGSERSPLH

J gene: TRBJ1-6
CDR3 length: 14
D gene: -
V gene: TRBV5-1
CDR3 protein: ASSLGFRGDNSPLH